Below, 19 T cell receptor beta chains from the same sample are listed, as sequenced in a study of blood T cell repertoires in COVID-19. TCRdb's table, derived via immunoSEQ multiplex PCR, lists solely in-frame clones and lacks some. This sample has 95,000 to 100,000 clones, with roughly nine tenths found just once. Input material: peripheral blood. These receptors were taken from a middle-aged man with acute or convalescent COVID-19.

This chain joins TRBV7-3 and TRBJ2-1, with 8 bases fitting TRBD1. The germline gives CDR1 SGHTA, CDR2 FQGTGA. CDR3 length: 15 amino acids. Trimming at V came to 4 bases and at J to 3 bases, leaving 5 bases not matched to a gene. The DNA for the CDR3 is TGTGCCAGCAGCTGGGGACAGGCCGACTACAATGAGCAGTTCTTC. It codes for CASSWGQADYNEQFF.

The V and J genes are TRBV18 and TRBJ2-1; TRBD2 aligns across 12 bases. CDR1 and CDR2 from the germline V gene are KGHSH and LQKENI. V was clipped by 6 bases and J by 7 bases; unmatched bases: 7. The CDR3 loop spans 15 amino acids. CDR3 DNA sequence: TGTGCCAGCTCGCCTACTAGCGGGGGGAGTAATGAGCAGTTCTTC. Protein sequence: CASSPTSGGSNEQFF.

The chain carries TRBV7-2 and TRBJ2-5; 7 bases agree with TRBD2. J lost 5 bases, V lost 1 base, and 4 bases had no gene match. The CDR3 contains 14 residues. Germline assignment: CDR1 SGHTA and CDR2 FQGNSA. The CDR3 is CASSLERGRETQYF. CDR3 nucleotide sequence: TGTGCCAGCAGCTTAGAGCGGGGTCGGGAGACCCAGTACTTC.

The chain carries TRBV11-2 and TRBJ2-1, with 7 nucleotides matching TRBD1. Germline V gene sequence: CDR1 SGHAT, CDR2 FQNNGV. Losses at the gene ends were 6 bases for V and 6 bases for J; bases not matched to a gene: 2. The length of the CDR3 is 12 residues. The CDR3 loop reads CASRGGGNEQFF. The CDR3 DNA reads TGTGCCAGCAGAGGGGGCGGCAATGAGCAGTTCTTC.

The CDR3 is CASRGGWTEAFF. The CDR3 DNA follows: TGTGCCAGCAGGGGAGGTTGGACTGAAGCTTTCTTT. The chain joins TRBV6-5 to TRBJ1-1, with D uncertain. CDR3 length: 12 residues. V was shortened by 6 bases and J by 5 bases, with 10 bases between the two germline ends. From germline, CDR1 is MNHEY and CDR2 SVGAGI.

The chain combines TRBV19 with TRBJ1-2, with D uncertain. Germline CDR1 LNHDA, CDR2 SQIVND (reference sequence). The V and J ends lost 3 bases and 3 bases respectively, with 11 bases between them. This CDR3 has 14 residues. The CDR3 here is CASSIGPPHYGYTF. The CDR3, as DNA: TGTGCCAGTAGTATTGGGCCGCCACACTATGGCTACACCTTC.

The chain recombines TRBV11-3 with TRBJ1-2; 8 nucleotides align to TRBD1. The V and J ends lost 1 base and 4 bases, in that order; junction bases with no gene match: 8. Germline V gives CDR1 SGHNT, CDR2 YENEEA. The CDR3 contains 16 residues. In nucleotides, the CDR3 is TGTGCCAGCAGCTTAGGCTCTGGACAGGGAGGCTATGGCTACACCTTC. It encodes CASSLGSGQGGYGYTF.

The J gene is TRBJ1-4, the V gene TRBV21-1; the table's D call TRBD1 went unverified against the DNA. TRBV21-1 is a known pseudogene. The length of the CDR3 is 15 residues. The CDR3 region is CASTSDRALSEKLFF. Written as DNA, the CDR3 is TGTGCCAGCACCTCGGACAGGGCCTTATCTGAAAAACTGTTTTTT.

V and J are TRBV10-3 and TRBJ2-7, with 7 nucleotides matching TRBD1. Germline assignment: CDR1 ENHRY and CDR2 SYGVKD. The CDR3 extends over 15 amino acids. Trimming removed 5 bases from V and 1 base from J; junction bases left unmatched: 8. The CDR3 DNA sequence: TGTGCCATCAGTTCCGACAGGGCCCCATCCTACGAGCAGTACTTC. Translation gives CAISSDRAPSYEQYF.

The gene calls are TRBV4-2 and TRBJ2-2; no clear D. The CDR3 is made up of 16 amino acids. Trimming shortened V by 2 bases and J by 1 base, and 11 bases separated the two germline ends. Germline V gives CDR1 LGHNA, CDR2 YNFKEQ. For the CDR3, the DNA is TGTGCCAGCAGCCAAACCGCCAGGATGAACACCGGGGAGCTGTTTTTT. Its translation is CASSQTARMNTGELFF.

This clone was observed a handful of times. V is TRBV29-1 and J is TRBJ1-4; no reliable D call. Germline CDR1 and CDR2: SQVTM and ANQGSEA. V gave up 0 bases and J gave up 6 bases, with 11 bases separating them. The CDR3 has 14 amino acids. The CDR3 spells CSVEDRGRDEKLFF. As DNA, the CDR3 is TGCAGCGTTGAAGATCGAGGCCGCGATGAAAAACTGTTTTTT.

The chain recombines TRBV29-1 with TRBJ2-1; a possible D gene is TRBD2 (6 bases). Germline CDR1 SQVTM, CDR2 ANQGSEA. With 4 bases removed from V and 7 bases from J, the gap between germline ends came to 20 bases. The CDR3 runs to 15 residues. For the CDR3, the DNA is TGCAGCGTTGCCCCAGACGGCGGGGCGGGGAATGAGCAGTTCTTC. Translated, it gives CSVAPDGGAGNEQFF.

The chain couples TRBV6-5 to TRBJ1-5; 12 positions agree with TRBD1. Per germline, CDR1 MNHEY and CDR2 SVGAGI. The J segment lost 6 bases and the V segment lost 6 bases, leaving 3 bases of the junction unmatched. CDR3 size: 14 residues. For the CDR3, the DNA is TGTGCCAGCAGCCGGGACAGGGGGCCTCAGCCCCAGCATTTT. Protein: CASSRDRGPQPQHF.

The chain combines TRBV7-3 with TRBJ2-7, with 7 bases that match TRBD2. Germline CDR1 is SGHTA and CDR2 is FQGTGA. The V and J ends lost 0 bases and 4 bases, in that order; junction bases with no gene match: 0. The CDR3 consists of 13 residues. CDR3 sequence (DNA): TGTGCCAGCAGCTTAACGGGGGGGTACGAGCAGTACTTC. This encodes CASSLTGGYEQYF.

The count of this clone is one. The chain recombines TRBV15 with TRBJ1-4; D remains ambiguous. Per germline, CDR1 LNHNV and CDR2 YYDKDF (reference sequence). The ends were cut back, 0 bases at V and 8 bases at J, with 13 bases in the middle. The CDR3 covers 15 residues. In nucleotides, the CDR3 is TGTGCCACCAGCAGAGATAGCGGGTCCGGGGAAAAACTGTTTTTT. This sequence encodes CATSRDSGSGEKLFF.

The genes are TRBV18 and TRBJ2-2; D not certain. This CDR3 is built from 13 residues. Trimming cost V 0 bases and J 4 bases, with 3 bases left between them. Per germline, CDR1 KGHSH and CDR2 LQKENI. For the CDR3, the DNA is TGTGCCAGCTCACCACCGGCCACCGGGGAGCTGTTTTTT. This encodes CASSPPATGELFF.

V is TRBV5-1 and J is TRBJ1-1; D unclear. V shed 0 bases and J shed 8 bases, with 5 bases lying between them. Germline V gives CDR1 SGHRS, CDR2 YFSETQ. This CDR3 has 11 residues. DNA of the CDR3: TGCGCCAGCAGCTTGGGGCACGAAGCTTTCTTT. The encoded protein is CASSLGHEAFF.

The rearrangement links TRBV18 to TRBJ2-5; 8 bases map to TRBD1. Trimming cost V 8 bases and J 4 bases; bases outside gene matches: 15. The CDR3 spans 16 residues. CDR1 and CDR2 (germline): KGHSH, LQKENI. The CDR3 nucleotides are TGTGCCAGCCGAAACCCTGGGACAGGCGGCCGAGAGACCCAGTACTTC. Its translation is CASRNPGTGGRETQYF.

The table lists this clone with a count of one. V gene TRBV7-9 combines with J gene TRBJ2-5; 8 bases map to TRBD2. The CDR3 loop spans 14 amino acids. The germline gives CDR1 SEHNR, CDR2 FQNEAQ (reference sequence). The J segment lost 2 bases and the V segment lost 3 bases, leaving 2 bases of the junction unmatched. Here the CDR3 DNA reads TGTGCCAGCAGCTTTCCGGGGGGGCAAGAGACCCAGTACTTC. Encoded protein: CASSFPGGQETQYF. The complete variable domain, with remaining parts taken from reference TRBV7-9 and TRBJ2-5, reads DTGVSQNPRHKITKRGQNVTFRCDPISEHNRLYWYRQTLGQGPEFLTYFQNEAQLEKSRLLSDRFSAERPKGSFSTLEIQRTEQGDSAMYLCASSFPGGQETQYFGPGTRLLVL.